This T cell receptor (beta chain) was profiled in a study of cytomegalovirus exposure and HLA in healthy donors (dated by TCRdb to the late 2010s). The study in broad terms: An earlier analysis of approximately 640 of the donors reported 250 to 350 Gb of sequence data and about 100 million unique TCR beta sequences from about 200 million T cells. An early release that covered 500 to 800 HLA-typed donors contained around 300 gigabases of sequencing data and 80 million or so unique TCR sequences. The genetic ancestry cluster associated with self-reported Caucasian donors included 81% of the 350 to 500 genotyped donors. The study was designed to test whether signatures of past pathogen exposure could be identified by cataloging public T cell receptors. The study profiled the T cell repertoires of fewer than 850 subjects by immunosequencing and related them to cytomegalovirus serostatus. A separate validation cohort of roughly 120 different subjects was used in addition to the 666-subject first cohort. To predict cytomegalovirus infection status, the study brought together high-throughput TCR immunosequencing, statistical association of individual TCRs with disease status, and machine learning. To study patterns of TCR occurrence, a later analysis re-analyzed previously published TCR beta repertoires from under 750 donors and added high-resolution HLA genotyping. Rather than drawing on any new phenotypic data, the later analysis identified candidate immune exposures from TCR beta sequences and the way those sequences occurred across donors. An earlier analysis of around 540 of the donors applied high-throughput TCR beta sequencing to assess whether each TCR beta V gene segment acted as functional or pseudogenic. Donor age, sex, ethnicity and CMV serostatus were compiled together with the repertoire data. Genome-wide SNP genotypes for about three fifths of the roughly 670 donors were used in a later genetic analysis, which treated that subset as a discovery cohort. Every repertoire in the discovery cohort had been generated on one and the same sequencing platform. HLA typing included class I and class II loci at four-digit resolution. Typing coverage varied by locus: roughly 620-640 donors for A, B, C, DRB1 and DQB1; 522 for DQA1; more than 600 for DPA1; approximately 470 for DPB1. Roughly 5 DR-DQ haplotypes were handled as single units for association and clustering, since linkage in the cohort was strong. On average, 235,054 unique TCR beta nucleotide sequences were sequenced per donor among several hundred genotyped donors of the cohort, with 15% to 20% of those sequences being non-productive.

A remark on this clone: Its binding antigen is unknown. Base quality data are lacking; no much larger clone is found one base away.

Receptors were amplified or captured by the immunoSEQ multiplex PCR assay. The multiplex PCR relied on a mix of 60 forward primers for TCR Vbeta segments and 13 reverse primers for TCR Jbeta segments. The CDR3 region of rearranged TCR beta genes was amplified from genomic DNA with a multiplex PCR assay. Amplified TCR beta libraries were sequenced as 87-base-pair reads on the Illumina HiSeq System. The published analysis was carried out like this. A later analysis tallied 75 million to 95 million unique TCR beta chains across the 660 or so repertoires, and approximately 9.9 million of those chains were shared by two or more donors. Raw reads were error-corrected and collapsed into unique sequences by a nearest-neighbor algorithm in which closely related sequences were merged to remove PCR and sequencing errors. Alignment of CDR3 sequences to IMGT reference sequences was used to assign V, D and J gene segments. Each retained sequence needed at least a six-nucleotide match to both a V gene segment and a J gene segment. A rearrangement was called productive if the CDR3 had no stop codons and remained in frame with V and J, and every other rearrangement was called non-productive. Following IMGT convention, CDR3 was defined as the stretch from the second conserved V-encoded cysteine to the conserved J-encoded phenylalanine. The earlier analysis of around 640 of the donors excluded sequences that lacked an unambiguous match to a single V gene segment. In an earlier analysis of 450 to 700 of the donors, V segments were called functional above 56.7% productive rearrangements and were called segregating when the between-donor standard deviation exceeded 5%. A statistical classification framework was developed to diagnose cytomegalovirus status using the catalog of TCR beta chain sequences. A later analysis assigned V and J genes by comparing TCR nucleotide sequences with IMGT/GENE-DB human TR gene sequences. The TCRdist pipeline was used in a later analysis to assign CDR3 sequences and most-parsimonious VDJ recombination scenarios. In a later analysis, each TCR beta chain was defined by its CDR3 amino acid sequence together with its V-gene family, and reads lacking a unique V-gene family were excluded. As a way to deal with suspected cross-contamination and a sequencing artifact, a later analysis dropped 500 to 700 nucleotide sequences that were highly shared and had low generation probability. A later analysis calculated a clonal expansion index for each public chain from normalized within-repertoire ranks of inferred template counts. A later analysis computed generation probabilities with a VDJ recombination model fitted to out-of-frame rearrangements, and checked the results against IGoR. Hypergeometric tests were used in a later analysis to score TCR-TCR, TCR-HLA and TCR-CMV co-occurrence, with a repertoire-size bias correction applied to the TCR pairs. A later analysis estimated false discovery rates by permuting HLA or CMV assignments 20 times. In a later analysis, co-occurring TCRs were grouped using DBSCAN, with TCRdist sequence similarity added in when clustering inside HLA-allele-positive subsets. Repertoires with fewer than 30,000 or more than 120,000 public chains were left out of co-occurrence clustering, as were about 5 repertoires with anomalous nucleotide sharing. TCRdb holds this immuneACCESS table with in-frame rearrangements only. Some clones are missing; in checked studies, unresolved V genes explain under half, and the rest has no known cause. V and J calls and clone size are copied from that table; D and trimming were computed from the DNA. This sample comprises approximately 140,000 clones, about four fifths of them detected only once. Of the sample, 4.1% falls within the top ten clones.

Broad study findings and their caveats: Across donors, most TCR sequences were observed very rarely, whereas some public TCRs were present in many individuals. In vitro tests confirmed that a few of the cytomegalovirus-associated TCR beta chains recognize cytomegalovirus antigens. The study listed 150 to 200 TCR beta chains as associated with cytomegalovirus. Correlated functional status among segregating V segments might be attributable to linkage disequilibrium, but an unknown experimental factor could not be ruled out. In an earlier analysis of over 550 of the donors, most TCR beta V segments were observed in productive rearrangements about 87% or about 30% of the time, broadly matching IMGT annotations. A cluster of highly shared sequence variants was judged likely to be a technical artifact of the sequencing pipeline. Strong co-occurrence of HLA alleles, especially DR and DQ, made assigning TCR associations to individual alleles difficult. The authors suggested that the approach could potentially be generalized to other disease states and immunological phenotypes. A later analysis associated about 17,000 TCR beta sequences with specific HLA alleles at a false discovery rate of 0.05. Because HLA typing was unavailable for some donors at each locus, only the typed subset was used in association tests. The classifier was reported to diagnose cytomegalovirus status with high specificity and sensitivity in both the original and validation cohorts. A later analysis found that TCR association rates varied across HLA loci, with DRB1 alleles showing the most associated TCRs and HLA-C alleles the fewest. A later analysis found that most CMV-associated TCR beta chains appeared HLA-restricted, with HLA associations seemingly driven largely by CMV exposure. V-gene and J-gene trimming of TCR beta chains was associated with a missense DCLRE1C variant in a later genetic analysis, and the association was replicated in an independent cohort. The only immune exposure information available for the cohort was CMV serostatus. Compared with equally common non-associated chains, HLA-associated TCR beta chains in a later analysis were more clonally expanded and had lower generation probabilities. Some IMGT-functional V segments, including TRBV6-2 and TRBV6-3, could not be told apart with the 87-base-pair reads, so those segments were excluded. Compared with the roughly 700-donor mean, donors in an Asian-associated ancestry cluster had fewer N-insertions in productive TCRs, according to a later genetic analysis. Because counts were too low, some 16 rarely observed V segments, including chromosome 9 orphons, were excluded from the earlier analysis of 587 of the donors. A further reported finding was that TCR beta sequences accurately predicted the HLA-A and HLA-B alleles for most subjects in the first cohort. A later analysis reported that several top co-occurrence clusters appeared linked to parvovirus B19, influenza, CMV and Epstein-Barr virus. The cohort was sequenced for TCR beta chains only, and without alpha or paired-chain data the features that could be detected were limited. Roughly uniform sequencing depth across donors was assumed in presence/absence analyses, although this assumption may not hold.

The CDR3 runs 13 residues from the cysteine to the phenylalanine. Just CDR3 DNA is preserved here, 39 bases in frame from base 1. Between the V and J ends, shortened by 5 bases and 6 bases respectively, the junction contains 14 bases. In total, 600 or so healthy bone marrow donors made up the cohort. Cohort members were all nominally healthy when sampled, although unrecorded immune exposures were likely present. The donor was CMV seropositive and belonged to the group of some 290 seropositive cohort members. Each donor provided a peripheral blood sample, and peripheral blood mononuclear cells were used for TCR beta sequencing. The Qiagen DNeasy Blood Extraction Kit was used to extract genomic DNA from the blood cell samples.

Recombination linked TRBV23-1 to TRBJ2-7; TRBD1 is a weak D gene call, 6 bases matching. TRBV23-1 is known as an ORF, though its function is uncertain. The sequencing input was PBMCs. The receptor's source is a man aged 35-49 years in good health and CMV-seropositive. The nucleotide sequence is TGCGCCAGCAGTAACAGGGCTGGGTTCGAGCAGTACTTC. This encodes CASSNRAGFEQYF.